This T cell receptor (beta chain) is drawn from a study of blood T cells in healthy people across ages. Then a second PCR, running roughly 6 to 12 cycles, was carried out with a sample-barcoded 5' primer and a J-beta primer mix. Each CDR3 protein gets one entry after TCRdb re-called the 5' RACE reads with MiXCR. The sample shows around 700,000 distinct CDR3 sequences, 20% to 30% of them seen only once. CDR1 and CDR2 (germline): SGHTA, FQGTGA. The CDR3 is 14 amino acids. Trimming cost V 5 bases and J 7 bases, with 15 bases left between them. These same records also appear under a second study, on T cells of mothers and their children. That work states: Researchers report slightly higher, though non-significant, overlap in related mother-child pairs than in unrelated pairs.

This chain uses TRBV7-3 with TRBJ2-1; D possibly corresponds to TRBD1 (6 bases). Sample: blood. This TCR was sampled from a boy younger than 18 in good health. CDR3 sequence reads: CASSPQQGVNEQFF. The CDR3 nucleotides read TGTGCCAGCAGCCCTCAACAGGGAGTGAATGAGCAGTTCTTC.